What follows describes a single T cell receptor (beta chain). Its specificity is not known. This sample is drawn from a study of post-analysis software for immune sequencing data. General study results and limits: Five or six TRBV segments (TRBV5-6, TRBV5-1 and TRBV20-1 among them) occurred more frequently in patients than in controls. Patients with multiple sclerosis recorded significantly lower normalized Chao1 diversity than controls, the study found.

Included in the TCR beta cDNA libraries were unique molecular identifiers. Via MiXCR, TCRdb re-called the PCR reads, giving one row per CDR3 protein. The table has approximately 770,000 distinct CDR3 sequences, around 42% seen once. The germline gives CDR1 LGHDT, CDR2 YNNKEL (reference sequence). The CDR3 contains 15 residues. Sample: blood. This TCR was sampled from a girl aged 10-17 years with multiple sclerosis. The chain recombines TRBV3-1 with TRBJ2-1; a possible D gene is TRBD1 (5 bases). The end of the DNA aligns better with TRBJ2-7, so the J call may be wrong. The CDR3 region is CASSHERGSYNEQYF. The CDR3 DNA follows: TGTGCCAGCAGCCATGAAAGGGGCTCCTACAATGAGCAGTACTTC.